This entry describes one TCR beta chain. Patients with uncontrolled infections, other autoimmune diseases, pregnancy or lactation were excluded. CDR3 length: 16 residues. V lost 6 bases to trimming and J lost 9 bases; unmatched junction nucleotides: 10. Germline V gene sequence: CDR1 SGDLS, CDR2 YYNGEE. The record originates from a study of T cells in Graves' hyperthyroidism and ophthalmopathy. RNA transcripts were the template for amplifying TCR beta CDR3 regions. The HTBI primer set served for first-round RT-PCR of the TCR CDR3. MiXCR, run by TCRdb on the multiplex PCR reads, gives a single entry per CDR3 protein. The sample consists of under 450,000 distinct CDR3 sequences, about 18% of them appearing once.

Material for sequencing was blood. The clonotype was recovered from a woman aged 25-40 years with Graves' hyperthyroidism that later progressed to Graves' ophthalmopathy. V is TRBV9 and J is TRBJ2-2, with TRBD2 identical over 14 bases. The CDR3 nucleotides read TGTGCCAGCATCGCAGGGGGGACTAGCGGGAGTTGGGAGCTGTTTTTT. This encodes CASIAGGTSGSWELFF.